This TCR beta chain was obtained from a study of shared clonotypes between healthy human individuals. Overall study: CD4 naive and memory got three plates each, CD8 naive two, CD8 memory one.

Donors were Caucasian adults residing in Nashville, Tennessee, USA. Notes on this clone: Antigen specificity is unknown.

Looked up from germline, CDR1 is MNHEY and CDR2 is SVGAGI. V was shortened by 4 bases and J by 6 bases, with 13 bases between the two germline ends. This CDR3 has 13 residues. Findings and limits, study-wide: Larger richness was generally estimated for naive than memory subsets. Among non-shared clonotypes, generation probabilities were lower than among those shared by all four donors.

This table comes from immunoSEQ multiplex PCR, and its TCRdb copy is limited to in-frame clones, with some not included. The sample lists roughly 500,000 clones; around 96% were seen once. The specimen sequenced was naive CD4+ T cells sorted from blood. Subset meaning: CD45RA+ positively selected. The sequence was obtained from a woman aged 25 to 45 in good health. The chain combines TRBV6-5 with TRBJ2-7; a possible D gene is TRBD2 (6 bases). CDR3 in amino acids: CASSFSLGGEQYF. The CDR3 DNA reads as TGTGCCAGCAGTTTCTCCCTGGGGGGCGAGCAGTACTTC.